This T cell receptor beta chain is drawn from a study of T cells in Graves' hyperthyroidism and ophthalmopathy. Broader study findings: Among clonotypes expanded in thyroid above 0.001, most were also found in blood.

Remarks on this clonotype: Its antigen is unidentified.

RNA transcripts gave rise to amplified TCR beta CDR3 regions. The HTBI primer set was used in a first-round RT-PCR of the TCR CDR3. Using its own MiXCR run on the multiplex PCR reads, TCRdb lists one record per CDR3 protein. The sample lists 300,000 or so distinct CDR3 sequences; around a sixth were seen once. The V end was cut by 4 bases, the J end by 0 bases, with 12 bases between. The germline CDR1 and CDR2 sequences are DFQATT and SNEGSKA (reference sequence). This CDR3 is 14 amino acids long. Stable hyperthyroidism: no ophthalmopathy progression over 18 months of follow-up. The hyperthyroidism was newly diagnosed and had lasted under 2 months; the patients were aged 18 to 65. Uncontrolled infection, other autoimmune disease, pregnancy or lactation disqualified patients from enrolment.

The sample was blood. The chain combines TRBV20-1 with TRBJ1-1, with TRBD1 as a possible D gene (5 bases). The clonotype comes from a woman in her 50s with Graves' hyperthyroidism. The CDR3 nucleotides are TGCAGTGCTACTCTCGGACAACTGAACACTGAAGCTTTCTTT. Translated: CSATLGQLNTEAFF.